This section outlines one T cell receptor beta chain sequence together with its context. What it binds is not known. This CDR3 has 13 residues. Looked up from germline, CDR1 is SEHNR and CDR2 is FQNEAQ (reference sequence). The V end was cut by 6 bases, the J end by 2 bases, with 10 bases between. This sample is drawn from a study of cytomegalovirus exposure and HLA in healthy donors. Study-level points and caveats: A later analysis found most CMV-associated TCR beta chains apparently HLA-restricted.

PCR involved 60 Vbeta and 13 Jbeta primers. Generated by immunoSEQ multiplex PCR, the TCRdb table keeps only in-frame clones and is missing some. The sample yields 170,000 or so clones, roughly 78% seen once. Material: PBMCs. The sequence derives from a boy younger than 18 in good health and CMV-seronegative. The rearrangement uses TRBV7-9 and TRBJ1-2; unclear D gene. CDR3 nucleotides: TGTGCCAGCAGTCCGACATCAAACTATGGCTACACCTTC. Encoded protein: CASSPTSNYGYTF.